A single sample gave rise to the 6 T cell receptor beta chains below, sequenced in a study of T cell responses to AZD1222 COVID-19 vaccine. Produced via immunoSEQ multiplex PCR; TCRdb's table is partial and in-frame only. The sample yields approximately 270,000 clones, 90% to 95% seen once. The sequenced sample was peripheral blood, obtained 28 days after the second AZD1222 dose. The source is an adult who received the AZD1222 COVID-19 vaccine.

V gene TRBV2 combines with J gene TRBJ2-5, with a weak D call TRBD2 (7 bases). CDR1 and CDR2 (germline): SNHLY, FYNNEI. V lost 4 bases and J lost 5, with 14 bases in between. There are 14 residues in the CDR3. Here the CDR3 DNA reads TGTGCCAGCAGTGTCAAGGGGGGGCTGGAGACCCAGTACTTC. Translation: CASSVKGGLETQYF.

V and J are TRBV11-2 and TRBJ2-2; D may be TRBD2 (5 bases). CDR1 is SGHAT, CDR2 FQNNGV, per germline. Trimming shortened V by 5 bases and J by 3 bases, and 10 bases separated the two germline ends. This CDR3 has 14 amino acids. CDR3 nucleotides: TGTGCCAGCAGCGCGGTGAGGGACACCGGGGAGCTGTTTTTT. It is translated as CASSAVRDTGELFF.

The chain employs TRBV5-4 and TRBJ2-7; maybe TRBD1 (5 bases). V lost 1 base and J 6 bases, leaving 14 bases between the germline ends. The CDR3 spans 14 residues. Germline CDR1 and CDR2: SGHNT and YYREEE (reference sequence). CDR3 amino acids: CASSLIGVLGEQYF. The DNA for the CDR3 is TGTGCCAGCAGCTTGATAGGGGTATTAGGCGAGCAGTACTTC.

V gene TRBV7-2 combines with J gene TRBJ2-3; D is uncertain. V lost 2 bases and J 5 bases, leaving 8 bases between the germline ends. CDR1 is SGHTA and CDR2 is FQGNSA in the germline V gene. This CDR3 contains 13 residues. CDR3 coding DNA: TGTGCCAGCAGCTTACCGGAACGAGATACGCAGTATTTT. The encoded protein is CASSLPERDTQYF.

The V and J genes are TRBV25-1 and TRBJ1-2, with unresolved D. Trimming took off 3 bases at V and 2 bases at J, with 10 bases between the two ends. This CDR3 contains 14 residues. Looked up from germline, CDR1 is MGHDK and CDR2 is SYGVNS. CDR3 loop: CASSDSGENYGYTF. The CDR3 nucleotides read TGTGCCAGCAGTGATTCTGGGGAGAACTATGGCTACACCTTC.

This rearrangement joins TRBV9 to TRBJ1-3, with a tentative D call TRBD1 (5 bases). Trimming took 9 bases from V and 0 from J, leaving 13 bases between them. Germline V lookup: CDR1 SGDLS, CDR2 YYNGEE. CDR3 size: 14 residues. The CDR3 coding sequence is TGTGCCAAGAGGGGAGCCAACTCTGGAAACACCATATATTTT. It specifies CAKRGANSGNTIYF.